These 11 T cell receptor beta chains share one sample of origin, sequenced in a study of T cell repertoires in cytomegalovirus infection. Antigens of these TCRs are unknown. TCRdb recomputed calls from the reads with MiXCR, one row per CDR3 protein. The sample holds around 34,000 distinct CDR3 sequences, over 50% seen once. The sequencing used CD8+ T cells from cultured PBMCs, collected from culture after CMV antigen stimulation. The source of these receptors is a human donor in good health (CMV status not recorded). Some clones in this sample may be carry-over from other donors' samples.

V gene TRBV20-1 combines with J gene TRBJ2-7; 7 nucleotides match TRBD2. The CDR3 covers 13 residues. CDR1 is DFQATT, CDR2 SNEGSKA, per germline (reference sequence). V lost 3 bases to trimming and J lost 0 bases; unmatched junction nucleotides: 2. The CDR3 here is CSASRDYSYEQYF. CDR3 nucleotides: TGCAGTGCTAGTAGGGACTACTCCTACGAGCAGTACTTC.

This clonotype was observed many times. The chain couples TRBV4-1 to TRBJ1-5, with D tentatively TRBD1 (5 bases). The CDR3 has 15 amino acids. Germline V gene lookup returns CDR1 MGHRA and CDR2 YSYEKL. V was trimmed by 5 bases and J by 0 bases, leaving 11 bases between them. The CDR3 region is CASSAGPYSNQPQHF. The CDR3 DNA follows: TGCGCCAGCAGCGCGGGACCGTATAGCAATCAGCCCCAGCATTTT.

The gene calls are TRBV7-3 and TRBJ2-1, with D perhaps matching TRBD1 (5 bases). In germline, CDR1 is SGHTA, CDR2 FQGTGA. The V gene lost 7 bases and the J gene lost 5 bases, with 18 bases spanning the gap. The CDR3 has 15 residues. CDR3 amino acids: CASTLGAMNHNEQFF. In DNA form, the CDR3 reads TGTGCCAGCACTCTAGGGGCAATGAACCACAATGAGCAGTTCTTC.

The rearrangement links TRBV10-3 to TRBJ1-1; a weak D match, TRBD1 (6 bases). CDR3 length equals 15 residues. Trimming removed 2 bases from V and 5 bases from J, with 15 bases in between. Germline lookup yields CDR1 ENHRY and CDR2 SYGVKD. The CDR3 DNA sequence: TGTGCCATCAGTGAGCAACAAACAGGGAAAACTGAAGCTTTCTTT. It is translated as CAISEQQTGKTEAFF.

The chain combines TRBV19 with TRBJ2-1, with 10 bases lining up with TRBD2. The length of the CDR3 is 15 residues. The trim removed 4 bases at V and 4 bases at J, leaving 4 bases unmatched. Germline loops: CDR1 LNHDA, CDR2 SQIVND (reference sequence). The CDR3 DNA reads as TGTGCCAGTAGTAAGACTAGCGGGCTTTACAATGAGCAGTTCTTC. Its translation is CASSKTSGLYNEQFF.

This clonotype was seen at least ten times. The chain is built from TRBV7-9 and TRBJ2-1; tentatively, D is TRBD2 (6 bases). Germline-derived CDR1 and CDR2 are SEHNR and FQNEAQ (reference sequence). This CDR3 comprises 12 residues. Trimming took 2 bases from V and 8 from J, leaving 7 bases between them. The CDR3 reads CASSLLADEQFF. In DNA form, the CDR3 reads TGTGCCAGCAGCTTATTAGCGGATGAGCAGTTCTTC.

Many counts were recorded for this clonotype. The CDR3: CASSLRQGEFNEQFF. CDR3 in DNA: TGTGCCAGCAGCTTACGGCAGGGGGAGTTCAATGAGCAGTTCTTC. The chain combines TRBV7-3 with TRBJ2-1; 7 bases fit TRBD1. CDR3 length: 15 amino acids. Trimming took 2 bases from V and 6 from J; bases not matched to a gene: 7. Germline V CDR1 and CDR2: SGHTA, FQGTGA.

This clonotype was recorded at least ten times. CDR3 nucleotides: TGTGCCAGCAGCTTTCCTCAAGCCAGGGTAGGCGACCGGGAGACCCAGTACTTC. This encodes CASSFPQARVGDRETQYF. The V and J genes are TRBV5-4 and TRBJ2-5, with a tentative D call TRBD1 (5 bases). The CDR3 covers 18 residues. Trimming pared 2 bases from V and 5 bases from J, leaving 25 bases between. CDR1 is SGHNT, CDR2 YYREEE, per germline (reference sequence).

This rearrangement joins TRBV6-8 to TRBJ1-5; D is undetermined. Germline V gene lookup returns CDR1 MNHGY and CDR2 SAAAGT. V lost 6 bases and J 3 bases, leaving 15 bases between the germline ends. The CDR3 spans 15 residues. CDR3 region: CASSLWREVNQPQHF. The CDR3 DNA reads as TGTGCCAGCAGCCTTTGGAGGGAGGTCAATCAGCCCCAGCATTTT.

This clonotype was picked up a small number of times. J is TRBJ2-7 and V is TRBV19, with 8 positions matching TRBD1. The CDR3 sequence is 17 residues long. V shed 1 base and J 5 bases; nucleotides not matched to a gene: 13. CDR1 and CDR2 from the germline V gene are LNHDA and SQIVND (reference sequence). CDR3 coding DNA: TGTGCCAGTAGTATAGGAAAGAGACAGGGGCGGAAACACGAGCAGTACTTC. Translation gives CASSIGKRQGRKHEQYF.

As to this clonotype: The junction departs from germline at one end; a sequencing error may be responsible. CDR3 sequence reads: CASSLIVFSSYTEQFF. CDR3 in DNA: TGTGCCAGCAGCTTAATCGTGTTCAGCTCCTACACTGAGCAGTTCTTC. The rearrangement uses TRBV7-9 and TRBJ2-1; D remains ambiguous. This CDR3 is 16 amino acids long. In germline, CDR1 is SEHNR, CDR2 FQNEAQ (reference sequence).